The TCR beta chain described here comes from a study of response to subunit inactivated influenza vaccine. Comment on this clonotype: The antigen is unknown.

Trimming removed 4 bases from V and 7 bases from J, with 20 bases in between. The CDR3 loop spans 17 amino acids. CDR1 and CDR2 from the germline V gene are SEHNR and FQNEAQ (reference sequence). General observations from the study: T cells newly recruited by each seasonal influenza vaccination are few, the authors suggested.

Each CDR3 protein gets one entry after TCRdb re-called the RT-PCR reads with MiXCR. Of roughly 700,000 distinct CDR3 sequences detected, over 11% appear once; the ten largest clones hold 6.5% to 8.5%. This TCR was recovered from a man aged 45 to 65 who received an inactivated influenza vaccine. V is TRBV7-9 and J is TRBJ1-6; D is perhaps TRBD1 (6 bases). The sample was PBMCs from blood, taken around 15 days before vaccination. CDR3 protein: CASSSTPRQDSNSPLHF. The CDR3 nucleotides are TGTGCCAGCAGCTCGACTCCTAGGCAGGACAGCAATTCACCCCTCCACTTT.